The 7 T cell receptor beta chains in this list originate from one sample, sequenced in a study of blood T cells in healthy people across ages. Sample-barcoded 5' priming and a J-beta primer mix drove a second PCR of roughly 6 to 12 cycles. TCRdb called the 5' RACE reads again in MiXCR, with one record for every CDR3 protein. The data hold approximately 730,000 distinct CDR3 sequences, with roughly 50% observed a single time. Sequencing was done on a sample of blood. Receptors originate from an elderly man in good health.

As to this clonotype: Germline and junction disagree at one end, which may indicate a read error. V and J are TRBV5-1 and TRBJ2-5; TRBD2 matches at 7 bases. CDR1 is SGHRS, CDR2 YFSETQ, per germline. The CDR3 totals 17 residues. This CDR3 is CASSLGGVGPNQETQYF. CDR3 bases: TGCGCCAGTAGCTTGGGAGGGGTGGGGCCCAACCAAGAGACCCAGTACTTC.

This chain uses TRBV6-5 with TRBJ2-5; unclear D gene. Germline V gene data show CDR1 as MNHEY and CDR2 as SVGAGI. The CDR3 is made up of 15 amino acids. Trimming removed 6 bases at V and 6 bases at J, with 20 bases between. DNA for the CDR3: TGTGCCAGCAGCCTAAGCCCCTCCCAGGAAAAGACCCAGTACTTC. This sequence encodes CASSLSPSQEKTQYF.

The chain recombines TRBV5-1 with TRBJ2-7; perhaps TRBD2 as D (5 bases). CDR1 and CDR2 from the germline V gene are SGHRS and YFSETQ. The ends were cut back, 4 bases at V and 0 bases at J, with 17 bases in the middle. This CDR3 is 16 amino acids long. CDR3 sequence (DNA): TGCGCCAGCAGCGAAACCCCCGACTACTCCTCCTACGAGCAGTACTTC. Protein: CASSETPDYSSYEQYF.

The gene calls are TRBV6-4 and TRBJ2-7; maybe TRBD2 (6 bases). Germline loops: CDR1 MRHNA, CDR2 SNTAGT. The V end lost 6 bases, the J end lost 1 base, and 13 bases lay between the germline ends. The CDR3 is 14 amino acids. The CDR3 region has the DNA TGTGCCAGCAGCCTCGAGGCGGGATCCTACGAGCAGTACTTC. This encodes CASSLEAGSYEQYF.

The chain joins TRBV19 to TRBJ2-7, with 7 bases identical to TRBD2. Losses at the gene ends were 3 bases for V and 0 bases for J; bases not matched to a gene: 8. The germline CDR1 and CDR2 sequences are LNHDA and SQIVND (reference sequence). CDR3 length equals 16 residues. The CDR3 region is CASSIWASGSSYEQYF. In DNA form, the CDR3 reads TGTGCCAGTAGTATCTGGGCTAGCGGATCCTCCTACGAGCAGTACTTC.

V is TRBV5-1 and J is TRBJ2-5, with 8 bases matching TRBD2. This CDR3 is built from 14 residues. CDR1 and CDR2 from the germline V gene are SGHRS and YFSETQ. The trim removed 6 bases at V and 2 bases at J, leaving 6 bases unmatched. The CDR3 sequence is CASTLAGLQETQYF. The CDR3 bases are TGCGCCAGCACGCTAGCGGGCTTACAAGAGACCCAGTACTTC.

The V gene is TRBV6-1, the J gene TRBJ2-5, with 9 bases lining up with TRBD2. V shed 8 bases and J 9 bases; nucleotides not matched to a gene: 13. The germline CDR1 and CDR2 sequences are MNHNS and SASEGT. This CDR3 region has 14 residues. DNA of the CDR3: TGTGCCAGCGATGGCGCTAGCGGGACAAGGGCCCAGTACTTC. It specifies CASDGASGTRAQYF.